Listed below are T cell receptor beta chains from one sample, sequenced in a study of identifying expanded T cells in peripheral blood. Profiling relied on immunoSEQ multiplex PCR, and the TCRdb table lists in-frame clones only, not all of them. The sample records approximately 100,000 clones, more than 70% being singletons. The sequencing sample was made of blood. The origin of the receptors is a person aged 18-69 years in good health. Each CDR3 is given with its conserved first and last residue. A D gene is named only where the DNA matches it firmly. A clone size is listed for some rows: how often the clone was seen (once, few, many), or a class if it is expanded.

CDR3aa	CDR3nt	d_gene	v_gene	j_gene	abundance
CASSQVVAGGSEQYF	TGCGCCAGCAGCCAAGTTGTAGCGGGAGGAAGCGAGCAGTACTTC	TRBD2	TRBV4-3	TRBJ2-7	-
CASSLSRDFYNEQFF	TGTGCCAGCAGTTTATCCCGGGACTTTTACAATGAGCAGTTCTTC	-	TRBV28	TRBJ2-1	-
CAISERLAGGPGTGELFF	TGTGCCATCAGTGAGCGACTAGCGGGAGGGCCGGGGACCGGGGAGCTGTTTTTT	TRBD2	TRBV10-3	TRBJ2-2	-
CSVVDWPNQPQHF	TGCAGCGTTGTGGATTGGCCCAATCAGCCCCAGCATTTT	-	TRBV29-1	TRBJ1-5	-
CASNRQGAGTEAFF	TGTGCCAGCAACCGACAGGGGGCAGGCACTGAAGCTTTCTTT	TRBD1	TRBV2	TRBJ1-1	-
CASSLGDGALGDTQYF	TGTGCCAGCAGCTTAGGTGACGGCGCACTTGGAGATACGCAGTATTTT	-	TRBV7-9	TRBJ2-3	once
CATSRGPETYEQYF	TGTGCCACCAGCAGAGGGCCGGAAACCTACGAGCAGTACTTC	-	TRBV15	TRBJ2-7	-
CASSSQETQYF	TGCGCCAGCAGCTCACAAGAGACCCAGTACTTC	-	TRBV5-1	TRBJ2-5	-
CASSSRTGAQTQYF	TGTGCCAGCAGCTCGAGGACAGGGGCCCAGACCCAGTACTTC	TRBD1	TRBV7-9	TRBJ2-5	-
CASSLVRGPDNEQFF	TGTGCCAGCAGCTTAGTCAGGGGGCCCGACAATGAGCAGTTCTTC	TRBD1	TRBV7-8	TRBJ2-1	-
CASSREGRNQPQHF	TGTGCCAGTAGTAGGGAGGGACGCAATCAGCCCCAGCATTTT	-	TRBV19	TRBJ1-5	-
CASSLAGVLDTQYF	TGTGCCAGCAGCTTGGCAGGGGTGTTAGATACGCAGTATTTT	-	TRBV11-3	TRBJ2-3	-
CASSTSVSHPLNTEAFF	TGTGCCAGTAGCACGAGCGTATCCCACCCCCTAAACACTGAAGCTTTCTTT	-	TRBV19	TRBJ1-1	-
CASSSPGTAIQETQYF	TGTGCCAGCAGCTCACCCGGGACAGCCATTCAAGAGACCCAGTACTTC	TRBD1	TRBV5-4	TRBJ2-5	-
CASRTDRGPNQPQHF	TGTGCCAGCAGAACGGACAGGGGACCCAATCAGCCCCAGCATTTT	TRBD1	TRBV28	TRBJ1-5	-
CATSRVGTEAFF	TGTGCCACCTCGAGAGTAGGCACTGAAGCTTTCTTT	-	TRBV28	TRBJ1-1	-
CASSVQGNYGYTF	TGTGCCAGCAGCGTACAGGGAAACTATGGCTACACCTTC	-	TRBV9	TRBJ1-2	-
CASSQDKGDYGYTF	TGCGCCAGCAGCCAAGATAAAGGTGACTATGGCTACACCTTC	-	TRBV4-1	TRBJ1-2	-
CASSLMGGTDTQYF	TGTGCCAGCAGTTTAATGGGTGGGACAGATACGCAGTATTTT	-	TRBV27	TRBJ2-3	-
CASSCGRGYADTQYF	TGTGCCAGCAGCTGCGGCAGGGGATACGCAGATACGCAGTATTTT	-	TRBV21-1	TRBJ2-3	-
CATSRDQVGGAYEQYF	TGTGCCACCAGCAGAGATCAAGTAGGAGGAGCCTACGAGCAGTACTTC	-	TRBV15	TRBJ2-7	-
CASSQVAGGAYEQYF	TGCGCCAGCAGCCAAGTAGCGGGAGGGGCCTACGAGCAGTACTTC	TRBD2	TRBV4-3	TRBJ2-7	-
CASSLKPGGYNEQFF	TGCGCCAGCAGCCTCAAACCAGGGGGCTACAATGAGCAGTTCTTC	TRBD1	TRBV4-3	TRBJ2-1	-
CASTFGQVTNYEQYF	TGTGCCAGCACCTTCGGACAGGTGACCAACTACGAGCAGTACTTC	TRBD1	TRBV2	TRBJ2-7	-
CASSSGQASGELFF	TGTGCCAGCAGCTCGGGACAGGCCAGTGGGGAGCTGTTTTTT	TRBD1	TRBV28	TRBJ2-2	-
CASSRLGDSNQPQHF	TGTGCCAGCAGTCGCCTGGGGGATAGCAATCAGCCCCAGCATTTT	-	TRBV28	TRBJ1-5	-
CASSYSYMPNYGYTF	TGTGCCAGCAGTTACTCGTACATGCCCAACTATGGCTACACCTTC	-	TRBV6-5	TRBJ1-2	-
CASSFSDSSYEQYF	TGTGCCAGCAGCTTTTCGGACAGCTCCTACGAGCAGTACTTC	-	TRBV7-2	TRBJ2-7	-
CASSVDGAREKLFF	TGTGCCAGCAGCGTAGATGGGGCGCGGGAAAAACTGTTTTTT	-	TRBV9	TRBJ1-4	-
CAWSNSGSGRFSSTDTQYF	TGTGCCTGGAGTAATTCCGGTAGCGGAAGATTTTCTAGCACAGATACGCAGTATTTT	-	TRBV30	TRBJ2-3	-
CASSFGAAYEQYF	TGTGCCAGCAGCTTCGGGGCCGCCTACGAGCAGTACTTC	-	TRBV7-3	TRBJ2-7	-
CASSPWGQGAFGELFF	TGTGCCAGCTCACCGTGGGGACAGGGGGCGTTCGGGGAGCTGTTTTTT	TRBD1	TRBV18	TRBJ2-2	-
CATAGTGDVDEQFF	TGTGCCACCGCCGGGACAGGGGATGTGGATGAGCAGTTCTTC	TRBD1	TRBV2	TRBJ2-1	-
CASSAGGADYNEQFF	TGTGCCAGCAGCGCCGGGGGGGCCGACTACAATGAGCAGTTCTTC	TRBD2	TRBV7-2	TRBJ2-1	-
CASSQGRTSYEQYF	TGTGCCAGCAGCCAGGGGCGGACCTCCTACGAGCAGTACTTC	-	TRBV7-2	TRBJ2-7	-
CASSPTGGRGPGDTQYF	TGCGCCAGCAGCCCAACCGGCGGCAGGGGCCCTGGGGATACGCAGTATTTT	-	TRBV4-1	TRBJ2-3	-
CSVERSLETQYF	TGCAGCGTTGAAAGAAGCCTAGAGACCCAGTACTTC	-	TRBV29-1	TRBJ2-5	-
CASSSDSASPQHF	TGTGCCAGCAGTTCGGACAGCGCCAGCCCCCAGCATTTT	-	TRBV2	TRBJ1-5	few
CASIPQPGNPYEQYF	TGTGCCAGCATCCCCCAGCCGGGGAACCCCTACGAGCAGTACTTC	-	TRBV6-1	TRBJ2-7	-
CASSPTGTNTGELFF	TGTGCCAGCTCACCGACAGGGACGAACACCGGGGAGCTGTTTTTT	TRBD1	TRBV18	TRBJ2-2	-
CSVGEWTDTQYF	TGCAGCGTTGGTGAGTGGACAGATACGCAGTATTTT	-	TRBV29-1	TRBJ2-3	-
CASRLLAGGPGELFF	TGTGCAAGTCGCTTACTAGCGGGAGGGCCCGGGGAGCTGTTTTTT	-	TRBV12-2	TRBJ2-2	few
CASSEGWGAKNIQYF	TGTGCCAGCAGTGAAGGTTGGGGAGCCAAAAACATTCAGTACTTC	-	TRBV6-1	TRBJ2-4	once
CASSHQDRGPGRTNEKLFF	TGTGCCAGCAGCCACCAAGACAGGGGGCCCGGTCGAACTAATGAAAAACTGTTTTTT	TRBD1	TRBV7-2	TRBJ1-4	-
CAISKLRQGTHEQYF	TGTGCCATCAGTAAGCTTAGACAGGGGACCCACGAGCAGTACTTC	TRBD1	TRBV10-3	TRBJ2-7	-
CASSFGVNSPLHF	TGTGCCAGCAGCTTCGGTGTAAATTCACCCCTCCACTTT	-	TRBV7-2	TRBJ1-6	few
CASSSRSGGTTGELFF	TGTGCCAGCAGCTCGAGGAGTGGGGGGACTACCGGGGAGCTGTTTTTT	-	TRBV5-4	TRBJ2-2	-
CASSSGGLAAVNEQFF	TGTGCCAGCAGCTCTGGGGGACTAGCGGCCGTCAATGAGCAGTTCTTC	TRBD2	TRBV7-3	TRBJ2-1	once
CASSLGATNEKLFF	TGCGCCAGCAGCTTAGGAGCAACTAATGAAAAACTGTTTTTT	-	TRBV5-1	TRBJ1-4	-
CSVQGYTEAFF	TGCAGCGTACAGGGTTACACTGAAGCTTTCTTT	-	TRBV29-1	TRBJ1-1	-
CASSVRDGDQPQHF	TGTGCCAGCAGCGTCCGGGACGGTGATCAGCCCCAGCATTTT	-	TRBV7-2	TRBJ1-5	-
CASSIYGQGDYGYTF	TGCGCCAGCAGCATCTACGGACAGGGGGACTATGGCTACACCTTC	TRBD1	TRBV5-1	TRBJ1-2	-
CASSYTGGASGYTF	TGTGCCAGCAGCTATACAGGGGGGGCCTCCGGCTACACCTTC	TRBD1	TRBV5-6	TRBJ1-2	-
CASSLPGAGGDTEAFF	TGTGCCAGCAGCCTACCCGGCGCGGGGGGAGACACTGAAGCTTTCTTT	-	TRBV5-6	TRBJ1-1	-
CASSLQYEQYF	TGTGCCAGCAGCTTACAATACGAGCAGTACTTC	-	TRBV11-2	TRBJ2-7	-
CASKADRGYNEQFF	TGTGCCAGTAAGGCGGACAGGGGCTACAATGAGCAGTTCTTC	TRBD1	TRBV19	TRBJ2-1	-
CATCRARSQPQHF	TGTGCCACATGCCGTGCGAGAAGTCAGCCCCAGCATTTT	-	TRBV28	TRBJ1-5	few
CASSLEGQGYNEQFF	TGTGCCAGCAGCTTAGAAGGACAGGGCTACAATGAGCAGTTCTTC	TRBD1	TRBV7-3	TRBJ2-1	-